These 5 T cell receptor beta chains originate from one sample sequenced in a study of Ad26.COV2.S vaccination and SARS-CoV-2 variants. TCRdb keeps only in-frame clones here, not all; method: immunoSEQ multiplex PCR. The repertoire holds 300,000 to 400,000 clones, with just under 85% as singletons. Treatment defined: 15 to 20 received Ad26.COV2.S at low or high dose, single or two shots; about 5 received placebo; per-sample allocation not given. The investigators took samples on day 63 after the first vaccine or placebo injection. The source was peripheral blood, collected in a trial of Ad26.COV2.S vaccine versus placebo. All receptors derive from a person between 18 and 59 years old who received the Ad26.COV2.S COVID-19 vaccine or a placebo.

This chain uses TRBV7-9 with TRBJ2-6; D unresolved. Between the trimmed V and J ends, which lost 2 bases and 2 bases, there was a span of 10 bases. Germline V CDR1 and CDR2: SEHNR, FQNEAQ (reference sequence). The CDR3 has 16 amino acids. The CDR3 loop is CASSLSVPPGANVLTF. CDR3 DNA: TGTGCCAGCAGCTTATCGGTGCCCCCTGGGGCCAACGTCCTGACTTTC.

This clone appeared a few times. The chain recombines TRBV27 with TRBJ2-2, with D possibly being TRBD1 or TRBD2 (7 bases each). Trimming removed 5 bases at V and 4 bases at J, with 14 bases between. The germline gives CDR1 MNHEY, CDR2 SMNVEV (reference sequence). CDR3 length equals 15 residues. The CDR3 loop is CASSKPGGGTGELFF. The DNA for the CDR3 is TGTGCCAGCAGTAAACCAGGGGGGGGCACCGGGGAGCTGTTTTTT.

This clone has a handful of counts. DNA for the CDR3: TGTGCCAGCAGTTGGGACAGGGGGCTAGGCGAGCAGTACTTC. Protein: CASSWDRGLGEQYF. The chain uses TRBV5-5 and TRBJ2-7, with 12 bases that match TRBD1. CDR3 length: 14 residues. From germline, CDR1 is SGHKS and CDR2 YYEKEE (reference sequence). V lost 5 bases to trimming and J lost 6 bases; unmatched junction nucleotides: 6.

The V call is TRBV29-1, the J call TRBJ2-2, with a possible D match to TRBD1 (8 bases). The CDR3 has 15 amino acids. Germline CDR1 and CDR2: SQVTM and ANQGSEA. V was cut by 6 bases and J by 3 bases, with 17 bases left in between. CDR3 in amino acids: CSVLSGTGYTGELFF. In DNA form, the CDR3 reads TGCAGCGTGCTGAGCGGGACAGGATACACCGGGGAGCTGTTTTTT.

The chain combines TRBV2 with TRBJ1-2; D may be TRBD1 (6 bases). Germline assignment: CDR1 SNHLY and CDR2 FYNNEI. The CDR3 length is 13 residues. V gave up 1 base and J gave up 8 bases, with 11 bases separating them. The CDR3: CASSEGRGYGYTF. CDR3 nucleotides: TGTGCCAGCAGTGAAGGCAGGGGCTACGGCTACACCTTC. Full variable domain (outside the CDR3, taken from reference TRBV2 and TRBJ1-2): EPEVTQTPSHQVTQMGQEVILRCVPISNHLYFYWYRQILGQKVEFLVSFYNNEISEKSEIFDDQFSVERPDGSNFTLKIRSTKLEDSAMYFCASSEGRGYGYTFGSGTRLTVV.